The rows below give T cell receptor beta chains drawn from one sample of a study of CD8 T cells in Susac syndrome. TCRdb reprocessed the immunoSEQ multiplex PCR reads via MiXCR and lists one record per CDR3 protein. The data contain some 300,000 distinct CDR3 sequences, about 88% of them seen just once; the ten biggest clones take up around 0.2%. Material: CD8+ T cells from PBMCs. The receptors come from a human donor with multiple sclerosis. CDR3s include the opening cysteine and the closing phenylalanine or tryptophan. D genes are given only for firm matches. Size is omitted from some rows. Given values are once, few, many or a class for expanded clones.

>.|TRBJ2-7|TRBD2|TRBV20-1
CSARRTREQYF
TGCAGTGCTAGACGGACTAGGGAGCAGTACTTC
>.|TRBJ2-3|TRBD2|TRBV6-5
CASSLLAGGTKSTDTQYF
TGTGCCAGCAGCTTACTAGCGGGGGGCACCAAAAGCACAGATACGCAGTATTTT
>.|TRBJ1-3|TRBD1|TRBV10-3
CAISRDSSSGNTIYF
TGTGCCATCAGTAGGGACAGTAGCTCTGGAAACACCATATATTTT
>.|TRBJ2-5|TRBD1|TRBV7-8
CASSLGRDRGGMETQYF
TGTGCCAGCAGCTTAGGCCGGGACAGGGGAGGAATGGAGACCCAGTACTTC
>once|TRBJ2-3|TRBD1|TRBV2
CASPRDSRNYWKDTQYF
TGTGCCAGTCCCCGGGACAGCAGGAACTATTGGAAAGATACGCAGTATTTT
>once|TRBJ2-3|.|TRBV9
CASSADHTDTQYF
TGTGCCAGCAGCGCGGACCACACAGATACGCAGTATTTT
>.|TRBJ2-6|.|TRBV15
CATSREAGTGANVLTF
TGTGCCACCAGCAGAGAAGCAGGGACTGGGGCCAACGTCCTGACTTTC
>few|TRBJ2-7|.|TRBV14
CASSQGPSYEQYF
TGTGCCAGCAGCCAAGGGCCTTCCTACGAGCAGTACTTC
>.|TRBJ2-4|.|TRBV9
CASSPQPGGRNIQYF
TGTGCCAGCAGCCCCCAGCCTGGAGGAAGAAACATTCAGTACTTC
>few|TRBJ2-5|TRBD1|TRBV28
CASSLEGAETQYF
TGTGCCAGCAGTTTAGAGGGGGCCGAGACCCAGTACTTC
>.|TRBJ1-2|.|TRBV24-1
CATSDLVGGDYGYTF
TGTGCCACCAGTGATTTGGTGGGGGGCGACTATGGCTACACCTTC
>.|TRBJ2-1|.|TRBV6-1
CASSEATGAGNEQFF
TGTGCCAGCAGTGAAGCAACAGGGGCGGGGAATGAGCAGTTCTTC
>.|TRBJ2-7|TRBD2|TRBV20-1
CSARPARGRTFYEQYF
TGCAGTGCTAGACCTGCCCGCGGGAGGACCTTTTACGAGCAGTACTTC
>.|TRBJ1-5|.|TRBV25-1
CASSERIYNQPQHF
TGTGCCAGCAGTGAACGGATATATAATCAGCCCCAGCATTTT
>.|TRBJ2-6|.|TRBV7-9
CASSLGPAAISGANVLTF
TGTGCCAGCAGCTTAGGTCCGGCGGCTATCTCTGGGGCCAACGTCCTGACTTTC
>.|TRBJ2-1|TRBD2|TRBV20-1
CSARYSGRDLYNEQFF
TGCAGTGCTAGATATAGCGGGAGGGACCTGTACAATGAGCAGTTCTTC
>.|TRBJ2-3|.|TRBV9
CASSVGGGSGGRNTQYF
TGTGCCAGCAGCGTAGGAGGGGGGTCCGGCGGTCGAAATACGCAGTATTTT